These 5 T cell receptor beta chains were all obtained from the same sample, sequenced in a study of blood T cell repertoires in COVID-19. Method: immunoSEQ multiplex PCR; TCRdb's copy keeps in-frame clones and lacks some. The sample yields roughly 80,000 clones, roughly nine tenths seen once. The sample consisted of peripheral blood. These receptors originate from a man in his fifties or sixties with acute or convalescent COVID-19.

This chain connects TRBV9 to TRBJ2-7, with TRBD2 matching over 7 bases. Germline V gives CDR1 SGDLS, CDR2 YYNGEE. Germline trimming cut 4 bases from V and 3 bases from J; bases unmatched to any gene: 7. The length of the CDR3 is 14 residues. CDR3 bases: TGTGCCAGCAGCCCCCACGGGGAGGGCTACGAGCAGTACTTC. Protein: CASSPHGEGYEQYF.

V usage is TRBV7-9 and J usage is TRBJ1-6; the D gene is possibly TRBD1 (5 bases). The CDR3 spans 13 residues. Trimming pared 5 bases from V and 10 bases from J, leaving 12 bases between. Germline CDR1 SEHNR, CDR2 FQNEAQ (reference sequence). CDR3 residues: CASSQGGVSPLHF. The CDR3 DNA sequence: TGTGCCAGCAGCCAAGGAGGGGTCTCACCCCTCCACTTT.

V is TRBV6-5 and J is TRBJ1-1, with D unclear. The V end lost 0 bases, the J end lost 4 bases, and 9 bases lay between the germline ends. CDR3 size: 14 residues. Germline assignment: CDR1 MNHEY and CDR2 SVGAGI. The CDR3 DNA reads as TGTGCCAGCAGTTACTCCTCCGTTTCCACTGAAGCTTTCTTT. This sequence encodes CASSYSSVSTEAFF.

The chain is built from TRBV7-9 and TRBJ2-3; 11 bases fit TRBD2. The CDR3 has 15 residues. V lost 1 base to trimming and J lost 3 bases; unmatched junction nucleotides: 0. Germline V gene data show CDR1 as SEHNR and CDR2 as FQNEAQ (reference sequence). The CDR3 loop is CASSLGTSGTDTQYF. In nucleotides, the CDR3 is TGTGCCAGCAGCTTAGGGACTAGCGGGACAGATACGCAGTATTTT. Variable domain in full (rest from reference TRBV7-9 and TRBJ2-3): DTGVSQNPRHKITKRGQNVTFRCDPISEHNRLYWYRQTLGQGPEFLTYFQNEAQLEKSRLLSDRFSAERPKGSFSTLEIQRTEQGDSAMYLCASSLGTSGTDTQYFGPGTRLTVL.

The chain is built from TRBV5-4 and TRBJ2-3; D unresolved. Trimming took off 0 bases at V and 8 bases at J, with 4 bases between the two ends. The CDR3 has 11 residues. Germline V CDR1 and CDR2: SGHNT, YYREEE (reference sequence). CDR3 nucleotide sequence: TGTGCCAGCAGCTTGGGGGCTACGCAGTATTTT. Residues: CASSLGATQYF.